This T cell receptor (beta chain) comes out of a study of blood T cells in healthy people across ages. Sample-barcoded 5' priming and a J-beta primer mix drove a second PCR of about 7 to 11 cycles. TCRdb called the 5' RACE reads again in MiXCR, with one record for every CDR3 protein. The table includes fewer than 2 million distinct CDR3 sequences, more than 35% detected once. Trimming took off 4 bases at V and 4 bases at J, with 13 bases between the two ends. Per the germline V gene, CDR1 is LGHDT and CDR2 is YNNKEL (reference sequence). The CDR3 extends over 15 amino acids. The rearrangement links TRBV3-1 to TRBJ2-2; D call uncertain. The receptor comes from a human donor in good health. The sample consisted of blood. The CDR3 sequence: CASSPPEASTGELFF. For the CDR3, the DNA is TGTGCCAGCAGCCCACCCGAGGCGAGCACCGGGGAGCTGTTTTTT.